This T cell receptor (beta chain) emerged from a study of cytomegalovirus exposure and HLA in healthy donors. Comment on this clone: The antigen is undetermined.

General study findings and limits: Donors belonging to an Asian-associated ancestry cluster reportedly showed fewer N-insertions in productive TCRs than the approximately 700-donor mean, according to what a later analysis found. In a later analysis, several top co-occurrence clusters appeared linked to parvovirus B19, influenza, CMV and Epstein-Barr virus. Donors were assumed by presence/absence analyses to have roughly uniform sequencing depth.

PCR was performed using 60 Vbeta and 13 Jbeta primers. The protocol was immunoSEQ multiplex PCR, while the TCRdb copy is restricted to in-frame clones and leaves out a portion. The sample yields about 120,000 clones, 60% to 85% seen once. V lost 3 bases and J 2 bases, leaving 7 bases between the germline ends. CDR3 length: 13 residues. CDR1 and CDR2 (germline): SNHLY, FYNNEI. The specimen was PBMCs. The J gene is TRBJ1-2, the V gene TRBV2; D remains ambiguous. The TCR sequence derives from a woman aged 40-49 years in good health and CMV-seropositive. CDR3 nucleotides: TGTGCCAGCAGTGACCAGATAAACTATGGCTACACCTTC. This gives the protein CASSDQINYGYTF.